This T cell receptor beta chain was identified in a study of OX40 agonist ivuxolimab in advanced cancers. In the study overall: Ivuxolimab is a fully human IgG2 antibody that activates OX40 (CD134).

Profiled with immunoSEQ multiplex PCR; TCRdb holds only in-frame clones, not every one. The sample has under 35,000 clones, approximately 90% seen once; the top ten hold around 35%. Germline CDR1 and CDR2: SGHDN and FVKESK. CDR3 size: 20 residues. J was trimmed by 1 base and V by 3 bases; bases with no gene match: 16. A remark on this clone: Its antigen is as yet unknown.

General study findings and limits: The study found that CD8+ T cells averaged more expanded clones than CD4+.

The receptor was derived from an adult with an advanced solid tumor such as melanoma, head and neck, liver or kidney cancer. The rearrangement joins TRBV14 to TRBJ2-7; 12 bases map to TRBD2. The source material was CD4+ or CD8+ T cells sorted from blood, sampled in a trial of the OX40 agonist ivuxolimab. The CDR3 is CASSQQGPGSSGRGSYEQYF. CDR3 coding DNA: TGTGCCAGCAGCCAGCAGGGCCCGGGGTCTAGCGGGAGGGGATCCTACGAGCAGTACTTC.